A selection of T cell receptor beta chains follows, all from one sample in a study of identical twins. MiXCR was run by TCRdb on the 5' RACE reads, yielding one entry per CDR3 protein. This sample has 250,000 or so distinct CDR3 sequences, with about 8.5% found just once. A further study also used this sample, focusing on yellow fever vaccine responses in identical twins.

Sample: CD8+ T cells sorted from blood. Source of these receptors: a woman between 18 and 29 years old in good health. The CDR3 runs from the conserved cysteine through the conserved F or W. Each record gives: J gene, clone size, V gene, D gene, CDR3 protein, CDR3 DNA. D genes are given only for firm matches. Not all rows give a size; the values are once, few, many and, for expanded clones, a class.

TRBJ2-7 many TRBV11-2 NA CASKLAPFPEQYF TGTGCCAGCAAGCTGGCCCCCTTCCCCGAGCAGTACTTC
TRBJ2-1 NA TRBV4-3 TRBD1 CASSQEQGPWDEQFF TGCGCCAGCAGCCAAGAACAGGGGCCGTGGGATGAGCAGTTCTTC
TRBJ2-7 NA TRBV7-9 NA CASSPAGYEQYF TGTGCCAGCAGCCCAGCTGGGTACGAGCAGTACTTC
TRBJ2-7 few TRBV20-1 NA CSARKTIADSSYEQYF TGCAGTGCTAGAAAAACGATAGCGGATAGCTCCTACGAGCAGTACTTC
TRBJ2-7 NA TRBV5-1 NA CASSLEGFSAYEQYF TGCGCCAGCAGCTTGGAGGGGTTCAGCGCCTACGAGCAGTACTTC
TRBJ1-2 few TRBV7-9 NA CASPDENYGYTF TGTGCCAGCCCCGACGAGAACTATGGCTACACCTTC
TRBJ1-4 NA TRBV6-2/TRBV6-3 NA CASSPTHEKLFF TGTGCCAGCAGCCCTACCCATGAAAAACTGTTTTTT
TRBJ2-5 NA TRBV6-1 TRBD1 CASSETGKEETQYF TGTGCCAGCAGTGAGACAGGGAAAGAAGAGACCCAGTACTTC
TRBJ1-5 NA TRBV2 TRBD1 CASSEPSDRGDQPQHF TGTGCCAGCAGTGAGCCCTCGGACAGGGGCGATCAGCCCCAGCATTTT
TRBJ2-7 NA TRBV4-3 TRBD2 CASSVAGGPGYEQYF TGCGCCAGCAGCGTAGCGGGAGGGCCGGGCTACGAGCAGTACTTC
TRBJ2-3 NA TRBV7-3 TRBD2 CASSLTSDTDTQYF TGTGCCAGCAGTTTAACTAGCGACACAGATACGCAGTATTTT
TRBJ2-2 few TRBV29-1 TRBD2 CSVEVLAGGPGELFF TGCAGCGTTGAGGTCCTAGCGGGAGGGCCTGGGGAGCTGTTTTTT
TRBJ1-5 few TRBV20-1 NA CSARDPRENQPQHF TGCAGTGCTAGAGATCCTCGAGAGAATCAGCCCCAGCATTTT
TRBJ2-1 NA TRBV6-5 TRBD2 CASSYSTSGSISNEQFF TGTGCCAGCAGTTACTCGACTAGCGGGAGTATCAGCAATGAGCAGTTCTTC
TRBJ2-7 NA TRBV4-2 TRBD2 CASSQGGLAPDF TGTGCCAGCAGCCAAGGCGGACTAGCCCCGGACTTC
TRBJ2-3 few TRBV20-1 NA CSATPPGVNTDTQYF TGCAGTGCCACCCCCCCAGGGGTGAACACAGATACGCAGTATTTT
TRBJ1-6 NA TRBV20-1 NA CSADLINSPLHF TGCAGTGCTGATCTAATTAATTCACCCCTCCACTTT
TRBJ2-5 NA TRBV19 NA CASSTYSGETQYF TGTGCCAGTAGTACTTACAGTGGGGAGACCCAGTACTTC
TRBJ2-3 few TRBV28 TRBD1 CASSLPGQGASGSPTDTQYF TGTGCCAGCAGCCTACCGGGACAGGGGGCGTCGGGGTCCCCCACAGATACGCAGTATTTT
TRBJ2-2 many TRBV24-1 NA CAAGPAGTGELFF TGTGCTGCAGGGCCCGCCGGCACCGGGGAGCTGTTTTTT
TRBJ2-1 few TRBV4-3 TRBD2 CASSHESGNDEQFF TGCGCCAGCAGCCACGAAAGCGGGAACGATGAGCAGTTCTTC
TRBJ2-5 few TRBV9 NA CASSARGEEETQYF TGTGCCAGCAGCGCTAGGGGGGAAGAGGAGACCCAGTACTTC
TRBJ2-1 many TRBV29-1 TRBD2 CSQRGSYNEQFF TGCAGCCAGCGGGGCTCCTACAATGAGCAGTTCTTC
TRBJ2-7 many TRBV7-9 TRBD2 CASSASGSYEQYF TGTGCCAGCAGTGCTAGCGGTTCCTACGAGCAGTACTTC
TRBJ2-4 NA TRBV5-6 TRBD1 CASSFRGLVLQYF TGTGCCAGCAGCTTCAGGGGGTTGGTTCTTCAGTACTTC
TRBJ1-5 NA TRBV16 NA CASSLRMDQPQHF TGTGCCAGCAGTCTCCGGATGGATCAGCCCCAGCATTTT
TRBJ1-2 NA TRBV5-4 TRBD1 CASSLVFGTGYGYTF TGTGCCAGCAGCTTGGTATTTGGGACAGGCTATGGCTACACCTTC
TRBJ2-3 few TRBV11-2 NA CASSPRHSDTQYF TGTGCCAGCAGCCCGCGACACTCAGATACGCAGTATTTT
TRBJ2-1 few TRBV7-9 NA CASSFGVNEQFF TGTGCCAGCAGCTTTGGGGTTAATGAGCAGTTCTTC
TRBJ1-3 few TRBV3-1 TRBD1 CASTASRTGHLSGNTIYF TGTGCCAGCACCGCAAGTAGGACAGGCCACCTGTCTGGAAACACCATATATTTT
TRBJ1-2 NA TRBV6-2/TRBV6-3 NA CASTRDIHGYTF TGTGCCAGCACCCGGGACATTCATGGCTACACCTTC
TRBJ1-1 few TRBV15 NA CATSQTAVAEAFF TGTGCCACCAGCCAAACAGCGGTAGCTGAAGCTTTCTTT
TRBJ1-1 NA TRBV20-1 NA CSAALVGWTEAFF TGCAGTGCTGCCCTCGTGGGTTGGACTGAAGCTTTCTTT
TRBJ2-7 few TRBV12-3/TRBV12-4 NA CATAEGAYEQYF TGTGCCACCGCGGAAGGAGCCTACGAGCAGTACTTC
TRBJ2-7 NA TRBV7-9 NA CASSLPPGRTRSYEQYF TGTGCCAGCAGCTTACCCCCCGGTCGAACACGTTCCTACGAGCAGTACTTC
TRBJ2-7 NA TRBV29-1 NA CSVEMGQGTYEQYF TGCAGCGTTGAAATGGGACAAGGGACCTACGAGCAGTACTTC
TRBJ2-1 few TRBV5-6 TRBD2 CASSSRLAGAYNEQFF TGTGCCAGCAGCTCCCGACTAGCGGGAGCTTACAATGAGCAGTTCTTC
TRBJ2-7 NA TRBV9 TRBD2 CASSFSGVTYEQYF TGTGCCAGCAGCTTTAGCGGGGTCACCTACGAGCAGTACTTC
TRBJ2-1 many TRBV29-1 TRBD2 CSVEGTSEYNEQFF TGCAGCGTTGAAGGTACTAGCGAGTACAATGAGCAGTTCTTC
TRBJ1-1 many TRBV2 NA CASSEWGPEAFF TGTGCCAGCAGTGAATGGGGGCCTGAAGCTTTCTTT
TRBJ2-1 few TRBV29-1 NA CSEPSQQFSAFRSNEQFF TGCAGCGAGCCCTCCCAACAGTTTTCAGCGTTTCGTAGCAATGAGCAGTTCTTC
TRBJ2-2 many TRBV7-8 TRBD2 CASSKPGLRNTGELFF TGTGCCAGCAGCAAACCGGGACTACGAAACACCGGGGAGCTGTTTTTT
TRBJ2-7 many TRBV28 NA CASSLFSQGIYEQYF TGTGCCAGCAGTTTATTTTCCCAGGGGATATACGAGCAGTACTTC
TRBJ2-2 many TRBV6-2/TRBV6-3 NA CASSPSLDTAELFF TGTGCCAGCAGCCCCTCACTAGACACGGCGGAGCTGTTTTTT
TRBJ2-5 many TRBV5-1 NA CASSESVKETQYF TGCGCCAGCAGTGAGTCAGTAAAAGAGACCCAGTACTTC
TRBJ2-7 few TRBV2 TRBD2 CAYGTSYSDEQYF TGTGCCTACGGGACTAGCTACTCGGACGAGCAGTACTTC
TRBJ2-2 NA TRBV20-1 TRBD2 CSARDRASGTGELFF TGCAGTGCTAGAGATCGGGCTAGCGGCACCGGGGAGCTGTTTTTT
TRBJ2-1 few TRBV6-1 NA CASSFTSIGGDEQFF TGTGCCAGCTCCTTTACTAGTATAGGTGGCGATGAGCAGTTCTTC
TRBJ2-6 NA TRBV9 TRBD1 CASSDRDRGLTGANVLTF TGTGCCAGCAGCGACCGGGACAGGGGTCTCACTGGGGCCAACGTCCTGACTTTC
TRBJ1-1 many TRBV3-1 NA CASSQGPAGNTEAFF TGTGCCAGCAGCCAAGGGCCGGCAGGGAACACTGAAGCTTTCTTT
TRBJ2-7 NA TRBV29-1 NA CSVRGLTYEQYF TGCAGCGTGAGAGGACTAACCTACGAGCAGTACTTC
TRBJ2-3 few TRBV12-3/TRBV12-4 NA CASSLMGGSDTQYF TGTGCCAGCAGTTTAATGGGTGGCTCAGATACGCAGTATTTT
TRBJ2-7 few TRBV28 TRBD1 CATALRQGGGEQYF TGTGCCACCGCCCTAAGACAGGGGGGCGGCGAGCAGTACTTC
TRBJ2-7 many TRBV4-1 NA CASSQDGRDHEQYF TGCGCCAGCAGCCAAGATGGAAGGGACCACGAGCAGTACTTC
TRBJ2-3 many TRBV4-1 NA CASSQADSPPQYF TGCGCCAGCAGCCAAGCTGACAGCCCCCCGCAGTATTTT